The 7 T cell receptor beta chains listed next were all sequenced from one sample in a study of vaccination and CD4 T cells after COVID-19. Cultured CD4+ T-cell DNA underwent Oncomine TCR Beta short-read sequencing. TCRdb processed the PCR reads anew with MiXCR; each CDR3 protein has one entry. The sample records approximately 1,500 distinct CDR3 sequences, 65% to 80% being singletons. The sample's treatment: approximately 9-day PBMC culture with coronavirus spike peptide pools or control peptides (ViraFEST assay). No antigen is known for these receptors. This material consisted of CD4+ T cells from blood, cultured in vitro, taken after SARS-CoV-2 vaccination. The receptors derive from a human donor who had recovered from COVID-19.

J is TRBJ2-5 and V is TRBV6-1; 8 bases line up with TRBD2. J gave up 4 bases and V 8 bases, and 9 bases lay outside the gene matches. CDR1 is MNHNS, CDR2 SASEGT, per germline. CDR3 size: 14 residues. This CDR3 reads CASDSGGRGETQYF. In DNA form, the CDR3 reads TGTGCCAGCGACAGCGGGGGACGTGGAGAGACCCAGTACTTC.

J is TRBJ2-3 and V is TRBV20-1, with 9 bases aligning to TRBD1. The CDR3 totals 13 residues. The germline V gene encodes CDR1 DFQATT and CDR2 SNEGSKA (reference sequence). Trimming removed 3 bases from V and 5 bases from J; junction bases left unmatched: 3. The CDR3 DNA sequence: TGCAGTGCTAGGGACAGGGGAAGAGATACGCAGTATTTT. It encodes CSARDRGRDTQYF.

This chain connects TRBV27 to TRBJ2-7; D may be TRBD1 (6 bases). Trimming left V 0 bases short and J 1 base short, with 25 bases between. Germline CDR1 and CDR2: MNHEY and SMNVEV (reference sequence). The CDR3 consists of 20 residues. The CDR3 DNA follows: TGTGCCAGCAGTTTATCGATGCAGGGGTTAATTGGGACCAGGTCCTACGAGCAGTACTTC. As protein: CASSLSMQGLIGTRSYEQYF.

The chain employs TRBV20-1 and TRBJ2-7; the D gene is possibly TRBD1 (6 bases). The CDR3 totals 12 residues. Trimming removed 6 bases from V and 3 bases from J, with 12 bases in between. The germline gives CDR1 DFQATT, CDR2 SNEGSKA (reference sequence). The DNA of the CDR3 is TGCAGTGCCGAGGCGGACAGCTACGAGCAGTACTTC. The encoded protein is CSAEADSYEQYF.

The CDR3 here is CASSILQGGYQPQHF. CDR3 bases: TGTGCCAGTAGTATTCTTCAGGGGGGTTATCAGCCCCAGCATTTT. V and J are TRBV19 and TRBJ1-5; 7 bases match TRBD1. Germline V gene lookup returns CDR1 LNHDA and CDR2 SQIVND (reference sequence). This CDR3 spans 15 amino acids. J gave up 5 bases and V 3 bases, and 7 bases lay outside the gene matches.

The CDR3 protein is CSALDRVTEAFF. The CDR3 DNA is TGCAGTGCCCTAGACAGGGTAACTGAAGCTTTCTTT. The chain is built from TRBV20-1 and TRBJ1-1; 7 nucleotides align to TRBD1. J was trimmed by 5 bases and V by 6 bases; bases with no gene match: 6. The CDR3 is 12 amino acids. Germline CDR1 reads DFQATT; CDR2 reads SNEGSKA (reference sequence).

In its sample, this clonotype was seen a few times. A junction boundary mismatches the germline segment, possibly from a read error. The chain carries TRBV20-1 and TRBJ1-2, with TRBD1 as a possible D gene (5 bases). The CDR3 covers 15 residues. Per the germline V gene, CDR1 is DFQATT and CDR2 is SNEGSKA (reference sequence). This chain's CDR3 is CSARDPRTPNYGYTF. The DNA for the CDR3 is TGCAGTGCTAGAGACCCACGGACACCTAATTATGGCTACACCTTC.